This TCR beta chain was captured by sequencing in a study of identical twins. TCRdb analysed the 5' RACE reads with MiXCR anew, one entry per CDR3 protein. The sample records about 210,000 distinct CDR3 sequences, around 9.6% being singletons. The CDR3 has 13 amino acids. Trimming took off 0 bases at V and 5 bases at J, with 7 bases between the two ends. The table lists this clonotype with many counts. The TCR comes from a woman between 18 and 29 years old in good health. The sample was memory (CD45RO+) T cells sorted from blood. The chain is built from TRBV12-3 or TRBV12-4 and TRBJ2-5; a weak D match, TRBD2 (5 bases). This chain's CDR3 is CASSLAEAETQYF. As DNA, the CDR3 is TGTGCCAGCAGTTTAGCGGAGGCCGAGACCCAGTACTTC.